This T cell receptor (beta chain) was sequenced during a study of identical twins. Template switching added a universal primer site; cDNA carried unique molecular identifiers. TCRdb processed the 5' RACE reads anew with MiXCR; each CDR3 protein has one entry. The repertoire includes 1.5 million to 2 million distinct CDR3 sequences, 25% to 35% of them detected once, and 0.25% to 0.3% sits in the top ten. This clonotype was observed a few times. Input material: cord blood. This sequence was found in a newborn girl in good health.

The CDR3 nucleotides read TGTGCCAGCACTGAGATCACCGGGGAGCTGTTTTTT. Its translation is CASTEITGELFF. The chain has TRBV28 and TRBJ2-2; no clear D gene. V was shortened by 7 bases and J by 4 bases, with 7 bases between the two germline ends. This CDR3 comprises 12 residues. The germline gives CDR1 MDHEN, CDR2 SYDVKM.